This T cell receptor (beta chain) was recorded in a study of CD8 T cells in Susac syndrome. This CDR3 spans 14 amino acids. The V end lost 2 bases, the J end lost 6 bases, and 13 bases lay between the germline ends. CDR1 is KGHSH and CDR2 is LQKENI in the germline V gene. An input of roughly 0.5 to 1 ug of RNA was subjected to reverse transcription using random hexamers. MiXCR, applied by TCRdb to the immunoSEQ multiplex PCR reads, yields one record per CDR3 protein. This sample has about 210,000 distinct CDR3 sequences, with about 95% found just once. Relapsing-remitting disease, either stable or active, was present in the treatment-naive patients who were the multiple sclerosis controls.

The rearrangement joins TRBV18 to TRBJ1-2; D unresolved. The specimen sequenced was CD4+ T cells from PBMCs. This receptor was identified in a human donor with multiple sclerosis. The CDR3 is CASSPGQVTHGYTF. The DNA for the CDR3 is TGTGCCAGCTCACCAGGGCAGGTCACGCATGGCTACACCTTC.